This passage covers 17 T cell receptor beta chains from one sample sequenced in a study of blood T cell repertoires in COVID-19. Clones were sequenced by immunoSEQ multiplex PCR, and TCRdb holds only the in-frame ones, with some missing. The data contain tens of thousands of clones, 65% to 85% of them seen just once; the ten biggest clones take up around 5.7%. Sequencing was performed on peripheral blood. The receptors shown here come from a woman older than 75 with acute or convalescent COVID-19.

J is TRBJ1-1 and V is TRBV9; a weak D match, TRBD1 (5 bases). Germline CDR1 is SGDLS and CDR2 is YYNGEE. The CDR3 consists of 14 residues. The germline V and J ends were trimmed by 5 bases and 1 base, with 12 bases remaining between them. CDR3 residues: CASSVDTRNTEAFF. The DNA for the CDR3 is TGTGCCAGCAGTGTGGACACCCGGAACACTGAAGCTTTCTTT.

This clone was recorded a few times. The rearrangement joins TRBV12-3 or TRBV12-4 to TRBJ1-2; 8 nucleotides align to TRBD1. V shed 5 bases, J shed 9 bases, and the junction held 5 bases outside the gene matches. The length of the CDR3 is 12 residues. The CDR3 DNA reads TGTGCCAGCAGTCGTGGACAGGGACGCTACACCTTC. Translation gives CASSRGQGRYTF.

The chain carries TRBV28 and TRBJ2-1; perhaps TRBD1 as D (6 bases). Per germline, CDR1 MDHEN and CDR2 SYDVKM. CDR3 length: 16 amino acids. Trimming stripped 8 bases from V and 12 bases from J, with 29 bases between. The CDR3 DNA sequence: TGTGCCAGCCCCCCCACCGGGACACCTCGGATTGTTGGGCAGTTCTTC. Its translation is CASPPTGTPRIVGQFF. The variable domain in full, completed from reference TRBV28 and TRBJ2-1, reads DVKVTQSSRYLVKRTGEKVFLECVQDMDHENMFWYRQDPGLGLRLIYFSYDVKMKEKGDIPEGYSVSREKKERFSLILESASTNQTSMYLCASPPTGTPRIVGQFFGPGTRLTVL.

V is TRBV3-1 (or the pseudogene TRBV3-2) and J is TRBJ2-5; D is undetermined. Trimming took off 0 bases at V and 7 bases at J, with 12 bases between the two ends. The CDR3 runs to 14 residues. Germline CDR1 and CDR2: LGHDT and YNNKEL (reference sequence). Here the CDR3 reads CASSQDAGSTTQYF. The CDR3 DNA sequence: TGTGCCAGCAGCCAAGACGCAGGTTCGACGACCCAGTACTTC.

J is TRBJ2-7 and V is TRBV19, with TRBD1 matching 10 bases. Germline V gene lookup returns CDR1 LNHDA and CDR2 SQIVND (reference sequence). This CDR3 is 13 amino acids long. V lost 4 bases and J lost 5; bases outside the gene matches: 2. This CDR3 is CASSTDRGDEQYF. Here the CDR3 DNA reads TGTGCCAGTAGTACGGACAGGGGGGACGAGCAGTACTTC. The full variable domain, rest sourced from reference TRBV19 and TRBJ2-7, is DGGITQSPKYLFRKEGQNVTLSCEQNLNHDAMYWYRQDPGQGLRLIYYSQIVNDFQKGDIAEGYSVSREKKESFPLTVTSAQKNPTAFYLCASSTDRGDEQYFGPGTRLTVT.

There are a few counts of this clone. The J gene is TRBJ2-3, the V gene TRBV7-3; weak D call: TRBD1 (5 bases). Germline CDR1 and CDR2: SGHTA and FQGTGA. Trimming took 6 bases from V and 5 from J, leaving 15 bases between them. This CDR3 contains 14 residues. The CDR3 spells CASSLGRAIDTQYF. The CDR3 nucleotides read TGTGCCAGCAGTTTGGGCAGGGCAATAGATACGCAGTATTTT. The full variable domain, completed using reference TRBV7-3 and TRBJ2-3, is GAGVSQTPSNKVTEKGKYVELRCDPISGHTALYWYRQSLGQGPEFLIYFQGTGAADDSGLPNDRFFAVRPEGSVSTLKIQRTERGDSAVYLCASSLGRAIDTQYFGPGTRLTVL.

The chain recombines TRBV5-1 with TRBJ2-7; no firm D call. V dropped 5 bases and J dropped 5 bases, with 17 bases sitting between them. The CDR3 loop spans 14 amino acids. Germline V gene lookup returns CDR1 SGHRS and CDR2 YFSETQ. CDR3 sequence reads: CASSFQPSADEQYF. CDR3 DNA sequence: TGCGCCAGCAGTTTCCAGCCCAGCGCGGACGAGCAGTACTTC.

V gene TRBV19 combines with J gene TRBJ1-5, with D perhaps matching TRBD1 (6 bases). The germline V gene encodes CDR1 LNHDA and CDR2 SQIVND (reference sequence). V was clipped by 1 base and J by 4 bases, with 17 bases between them. There are 17 residues in the CDR3. CDR3 nucleotide sequence: TGTGCCAGTAGTATAGGGCTACAGGGCTCGTATAATCAGCCCCAGCATTTT. Translated: CASSIGLQGSYNQPQHF.

This chain links TRBV7-2 with TRBJ2-7; 10 bases are a match to TRBD2. The CDR3 covers 16 residues. Germline assignment: CDR1 SGHTA and CDR2 FQGNSA. J was trimmed by 1 base and V by 1 base; bases with no gene match: 4. The CDR3 nucleotides are TGTGCCAGCAGCTTAGGGCCTAGCGGGGGTTCCTACGAGCAGTACTTC. It specifies CASSLGPSGGSYEQYF.

This clone appeared a few times. The rearrangement links TRBV2 to TRBJ1-6; the D is unclear. CDR3 length: 16 amino acids. V was pared by 1 base and J by 6 bases, with 13 bases between. Germline CDR1 SNHLY, CDR2 FYNNEI. CDR3 loop: CASSEGHIPGNSPLHF. CDR3 DNA: TGTGCCAGCAGTGAAGGGCACATACCGGGTAATTCACCCCTCCACTTT.

The V and J genes are TRBV7-2 and TRBJ1-1, with TRBD1 as a possible D gene (6 bases). CDR1 and CDR2 (germline): SGHTA, FQGNSA. CDR3 length: 14 amino acids. The V end was cut by 6 bases, the J end by 2 bases, with 13 bases between. CDR3 DNA: TGTGCCAGCAGTTTTTCGGGGGGCAACACTGAAGCTTTCTTT. Protein sequence: CASSFSGGNTEAFF.

The chain carries TRBV27 and TRBJ1-6; D might be TRBD1 (6 bases). The CDR3 spans 14 residues. Trimming removed 8 bases from V and 9 bases from J, with 17 bases in between. From germline, CDR1 is MNHEY and CDR2 SMNVEV (reference sequence). CDR3 amino acids: CASYPGTTGSPLHF. The CDR3 nucleotides are TGTGCCAGCTATCCCGGGACAACAGGTTCACCCCTCCACTTT.

The chain employs TRBV27 and TRBJ1-1, with a possible D match to TRBD1 (5 bases). V was shortened by 4 bases and J by 5 bases, with 17 bases between the two germline ends. The CDR3 loop spans 15 amino acids. Germline assignment: CDR1 MNHEY and CDR2 SMNVEV (reference sequence). DNA for the CDR3: TGTGCCAGCAGTTGGGGAACAGGTATGAGAACTGAAGCTTTCTTT. This encodes CASSWGTGMRTEAFF.

V usage is TRBV12-5 and J usage is TRBJ2-2; 10 bases are a match to TRBD1. Germline lookup yields CDR1 LGHNT and CDR2 FRNRAP. The CDR3 has 17 residues. Trimming at V came to 1 base and at J to 1 base, leaving 3 bases not matched to a gene. DNA for the CDR3: TGTGCTAGTGGTTTGGGCCGGGACAGGGGGAACACCGGGGAGCTGTTTTTT. It translates to CASGLGRDRGNTGELFF.

This clone appeared a single time. This chain joins TRBV7-3 and TRBJ2-6; the match to TRBD2 covers 10 bases. The CDR3 has 18 residues. Germline CDR1 reads SGHTA; CDR2 reads FQGTGA. V lost 4 bases and J lost 0; bases outside the gene matches: 6. CDR3 amino acids: CASSSLLAGSSGANVLTF. Here the CDR3 DNA reads TGTGCCAGCAGCTCACTACTAGCGGGGAGCTCTGGGGCCAACGTCCTGACTTTC.

The genes are TRBV7-3 and TRBJ1-1, with D possibly being TRBD1 (5 bases). The CDR3 runs 14 residues. Trimming took off 3 bases at V and 6 bases at J, with 14 bases between the two ends. The germline V gene has CDR1 SGHTA and CDR2 FQGTGA. The DNA of the CDR3 is TGTGCCAGCAGCTTGTCCCTGGCGGGGGCTGAAGCTTTCTTT. It is translated as CASSLSLAGAEAFF.

The chain links TRBV2 to TRBJ1-1; D is unresolved. Germline assignment: CDR1 SNHLY and CDR2 FYNNEI. The CDR3 contains 15 residues. Trimming took off 3 bases at V and 0 bases at J, with 11 bases between the two ends. CDR3 bases: TGTGCCAGCAGTGACGAGGGCTCTATGAACACTGAAGCTTTCTTT. This encodes CASSDEGSMNTEAFF.